One T cell receptor beta chain is described in this entry. Per germline, CDR1 PRHDT and CDR2 FYEKMQ (reference sequence). CDR3 length: 17 amino acids. After removal of 1 base from V and 5 bases from J, the junction contained 6 bases not matched to a gene. Profiling relied on immunoSEQ multiplex PCR, and the TCRdb table lists in-frame clones only, not all of them. The table shows 30,000 to 35,000 clones, with 70% to 80% occurring only once. The data are from a study of blood T cell repertoires in COVID-19. Study background: T cells, B-cell-depleted T cells, or PBMCs provided the cDNA or gDNA that served as material.

This rearrangement joins TRBV13 to TRBJ2-5, with TRBD2 matching 14 bases. The sequence derives from a woman aged 60-75 years with acute or convalescent COVID-19. Sequencing was performed on peripheral blood. The CDR3 loop reads CASSLVGLAGAAETQYF. CDR3 sequence (DNA): TGTGCCAGCAGCTTAGTGGGACTAGCGGGGGCCGCGGAGACCCAGTACTTC.